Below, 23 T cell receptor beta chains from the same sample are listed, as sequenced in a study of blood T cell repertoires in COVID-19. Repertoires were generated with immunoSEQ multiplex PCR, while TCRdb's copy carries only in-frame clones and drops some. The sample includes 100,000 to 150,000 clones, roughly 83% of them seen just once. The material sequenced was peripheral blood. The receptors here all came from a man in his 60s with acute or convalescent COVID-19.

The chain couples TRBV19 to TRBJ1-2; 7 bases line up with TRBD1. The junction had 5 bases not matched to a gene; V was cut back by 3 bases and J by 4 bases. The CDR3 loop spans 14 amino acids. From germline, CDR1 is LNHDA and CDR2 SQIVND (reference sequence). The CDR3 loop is CASSMRRDSYGYTF. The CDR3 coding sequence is TGTGCCAGTAGTATGCGGCGGGACAGCTATGGCTACACCTTC.

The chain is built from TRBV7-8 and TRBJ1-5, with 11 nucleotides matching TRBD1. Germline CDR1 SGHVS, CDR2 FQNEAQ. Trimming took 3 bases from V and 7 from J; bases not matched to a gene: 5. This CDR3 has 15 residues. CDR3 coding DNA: TGTGCCAGCAGCTTGGGGACAGGGGGAGGCCAGCCCCAGCATTTT. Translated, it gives CASSLGTGGGQPQHF.

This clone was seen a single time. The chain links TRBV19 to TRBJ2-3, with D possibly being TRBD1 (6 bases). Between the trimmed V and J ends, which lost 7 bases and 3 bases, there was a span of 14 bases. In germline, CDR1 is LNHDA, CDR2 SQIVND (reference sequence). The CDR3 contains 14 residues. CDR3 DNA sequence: TGTGCCAGTACCACACAGGGAAATACAGATACGCAGTATTTT. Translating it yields CASTTQGNTDTQYF.

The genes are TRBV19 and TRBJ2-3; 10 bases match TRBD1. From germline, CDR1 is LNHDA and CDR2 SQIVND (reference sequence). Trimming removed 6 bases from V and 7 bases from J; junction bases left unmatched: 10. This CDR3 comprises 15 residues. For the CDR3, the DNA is TGTGCCAGTAGCACTGCCCGACAGGGGGCAAATACGCAGTATTTT. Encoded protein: CASSTARQGANTQYF.

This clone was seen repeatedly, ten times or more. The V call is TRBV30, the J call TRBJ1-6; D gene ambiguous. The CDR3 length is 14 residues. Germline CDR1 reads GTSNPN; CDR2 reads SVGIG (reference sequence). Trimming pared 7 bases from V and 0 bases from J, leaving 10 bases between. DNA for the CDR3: TGTGCCTCCTCTAGGAGCTCCTATAATTCACCCCTCCACTTT. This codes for CASSRSSYNSPLHF.

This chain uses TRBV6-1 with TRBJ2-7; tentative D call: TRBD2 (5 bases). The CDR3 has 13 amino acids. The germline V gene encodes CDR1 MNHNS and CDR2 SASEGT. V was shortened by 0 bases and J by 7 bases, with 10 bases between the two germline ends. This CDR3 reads CASSEANGGEQYF. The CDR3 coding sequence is TGTGCCAGCAGTGAAGCAAACGGCGGGGAGCAGTACTTC.

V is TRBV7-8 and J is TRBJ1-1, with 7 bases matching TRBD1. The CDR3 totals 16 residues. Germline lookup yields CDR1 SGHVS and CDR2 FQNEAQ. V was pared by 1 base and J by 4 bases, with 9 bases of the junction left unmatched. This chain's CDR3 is CASSLVTGQLTTEAFF. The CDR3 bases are TGTGCCAGCAGCTTAGTTACGGGACAGCTGACCACTGAAGCTTTCTTT.

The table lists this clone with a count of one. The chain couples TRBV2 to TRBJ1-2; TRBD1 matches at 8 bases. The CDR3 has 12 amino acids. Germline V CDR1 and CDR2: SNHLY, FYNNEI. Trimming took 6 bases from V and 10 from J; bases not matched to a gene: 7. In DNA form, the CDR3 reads TGTGCCAGCAGAGACAGGGGATGGGTCTACACCTTC. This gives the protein CASRDRGWVYTF.

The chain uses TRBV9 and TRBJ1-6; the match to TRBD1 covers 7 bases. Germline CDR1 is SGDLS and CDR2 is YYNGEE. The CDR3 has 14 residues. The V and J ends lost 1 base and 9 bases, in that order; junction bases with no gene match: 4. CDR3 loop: CASSVSRGSSPLHF. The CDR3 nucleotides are TGTGCCAGCAGCGTATCCAGGGGGAGTTCACCCCTCCACTTT.

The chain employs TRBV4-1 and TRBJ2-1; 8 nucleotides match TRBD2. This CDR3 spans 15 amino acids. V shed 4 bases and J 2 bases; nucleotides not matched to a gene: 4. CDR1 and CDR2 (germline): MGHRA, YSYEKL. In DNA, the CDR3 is TGCGCCAGCAGCCGAGTAGCGGGGACCTACAATGAGCAGTTCTTC. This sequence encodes CASSRVAGTYNEQFF.

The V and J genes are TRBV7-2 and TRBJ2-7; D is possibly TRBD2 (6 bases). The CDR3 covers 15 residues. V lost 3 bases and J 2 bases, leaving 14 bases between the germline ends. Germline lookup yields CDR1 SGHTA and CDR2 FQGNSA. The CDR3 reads CASSFHPGLPYEQYF. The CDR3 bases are TGTGCCAGCAGCTTCCATCCGGGACTCCCCTACGAGCAGTACTTC. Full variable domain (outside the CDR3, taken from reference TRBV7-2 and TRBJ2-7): GAGVSQSPSNKVTEKGKDVELRCDPISGHTALYWYRQSLGQGLEFLIYFQGNSAPDKSGLPSDRFSAERTGGSVSTLTIQRTQQEDSAVYLCASSFHPGLPYEQYFGPGTRLTVT.

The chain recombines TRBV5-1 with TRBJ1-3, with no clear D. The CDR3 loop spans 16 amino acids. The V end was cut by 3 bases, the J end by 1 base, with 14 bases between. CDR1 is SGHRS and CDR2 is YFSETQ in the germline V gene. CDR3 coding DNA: TGCGCCAGCAGCTCATCCTCGGGTCCTTCTGGAAACACCATATATTTT. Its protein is CASSSSSGPSGNTIYF.

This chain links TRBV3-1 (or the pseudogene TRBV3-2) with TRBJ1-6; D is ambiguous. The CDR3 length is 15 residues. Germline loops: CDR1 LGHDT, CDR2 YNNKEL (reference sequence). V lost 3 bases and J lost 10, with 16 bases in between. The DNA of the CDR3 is TGTGCCAGCAGCCAGGGTCGGGAGATAGGCTCACCCCTCCACTTT. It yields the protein CASSQGREIGSPLHF.

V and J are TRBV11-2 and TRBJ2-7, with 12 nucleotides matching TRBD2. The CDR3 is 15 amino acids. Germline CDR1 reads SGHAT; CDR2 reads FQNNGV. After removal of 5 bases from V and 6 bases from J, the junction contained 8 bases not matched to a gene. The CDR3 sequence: CASSAGTSGFREQYF. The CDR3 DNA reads TGTGCCAGCAGCGCCGGGACTAGCGGGTTCCGCGAGCAGTACTTC.

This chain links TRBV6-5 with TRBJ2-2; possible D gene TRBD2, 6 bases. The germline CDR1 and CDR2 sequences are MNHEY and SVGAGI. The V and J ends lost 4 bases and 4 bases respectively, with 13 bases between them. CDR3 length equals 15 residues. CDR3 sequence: CASSLAVDGTGELFF. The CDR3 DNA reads TGTGCCAGCAGTTTAGCGGTGGATGGCACCGGGGAGCTGTTTTTT.

The CDR3 spells CASSQDLAGFYEQYF. The CDR3, as DNA: TGTGCCAGCAGCCAAGACCTAGCGGGATTCTACGAGCAGTACTTC. The chain joins TRBV3-1 (or the pseudogene TRBV3-2) to TRBJ2-7, with 9 nucleotides matching TRBD2. CDR1 is LGHDT, CDR2 YNNKEL, per germline (reference sequence). Germline trimming cut 0 bases from V and 3 bases from J; bases unmatched to any gene: 3. The CDR3 is made up of 15 amino acids.

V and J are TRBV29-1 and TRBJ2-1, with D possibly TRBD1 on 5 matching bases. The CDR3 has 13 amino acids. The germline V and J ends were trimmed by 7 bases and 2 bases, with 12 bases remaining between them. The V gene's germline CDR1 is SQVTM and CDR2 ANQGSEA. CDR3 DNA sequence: TGCAGCGGTAGACAGCCCACCTACAATGAGCAGTTCTTC. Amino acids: CSGRQPTYNEQFF.

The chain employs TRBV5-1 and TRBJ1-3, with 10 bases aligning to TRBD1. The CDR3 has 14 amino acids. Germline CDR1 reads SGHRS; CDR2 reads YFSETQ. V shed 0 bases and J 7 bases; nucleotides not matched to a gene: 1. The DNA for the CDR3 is TGCGCCAGCAGCTTGGGGACAGGGGGGAACACCATATATTTT. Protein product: CASSLGTGGNTIYF.

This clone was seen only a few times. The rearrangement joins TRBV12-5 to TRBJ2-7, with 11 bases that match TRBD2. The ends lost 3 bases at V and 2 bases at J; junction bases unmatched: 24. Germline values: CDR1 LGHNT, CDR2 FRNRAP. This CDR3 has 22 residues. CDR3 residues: CASGFTPETSGGTLTRPYEQYF. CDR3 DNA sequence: TGTGCTAGTGGTTTTACCCCGGAAACTAGCGGGGGAACACTCACCCGACCCTACGAGCAGTACTTC.

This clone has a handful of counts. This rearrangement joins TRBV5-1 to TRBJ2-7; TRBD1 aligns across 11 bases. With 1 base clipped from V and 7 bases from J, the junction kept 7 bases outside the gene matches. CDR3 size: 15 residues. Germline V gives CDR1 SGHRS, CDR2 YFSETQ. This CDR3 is CASSLRGQGAREQYF. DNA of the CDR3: TGCGCCAGCAGCTTGAGAGGACAGGGGGCTCGGGAGCAGTACTTC.

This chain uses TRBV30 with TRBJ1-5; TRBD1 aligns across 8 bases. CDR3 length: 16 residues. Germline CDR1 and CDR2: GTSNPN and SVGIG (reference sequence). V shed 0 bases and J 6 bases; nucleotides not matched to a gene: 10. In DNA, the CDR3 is TGTGCCTGGAGTGTACTAGGACAGGGAGGGGGTCAGCCCCAGCATTTT. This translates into CAWSVLGQGGGQPQHF. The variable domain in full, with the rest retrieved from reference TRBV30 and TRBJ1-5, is SQTIHQWPATLVQPVGSPLSLECTVEGTSNPNLYWYRQAAGRGLQLLFYSVGIGQISSEVPQNLSASRPQDRQFILSSKKLLLSDSGFYLCAWSVLGQGGGQPQHFGDGTRLSIL.

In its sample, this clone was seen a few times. The CDR3 region has the DNA TGTGCCAGCAGCGTAGAGGGAGGGGGGCAGCCCCAGCATTTT. This gives the protein CASSVEGGGQPQHF. This chain connects TRBV9 to TRBJ1-5, with D tentatively TRBD1 (6 bases). This CDR3 spans 14 amino acids. CDR1 and CDR2 from the germline V gene are SGDLS and YYNGEE. Deletions cut 0 bases from V and 7 bases from J, with 11 bases between.

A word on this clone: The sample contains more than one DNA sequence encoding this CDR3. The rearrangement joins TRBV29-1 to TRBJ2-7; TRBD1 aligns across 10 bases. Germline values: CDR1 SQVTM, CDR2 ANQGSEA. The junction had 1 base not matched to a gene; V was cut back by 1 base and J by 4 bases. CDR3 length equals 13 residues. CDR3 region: CSVEGQGAYEQYF. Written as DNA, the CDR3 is TGCAGCGTTGAAGGACAGGGGGCTTACGAGCAGTACTTC.